These 4 T cell receptor beta chains were all obtained from the same sample, sequenced in a study of OX40 agonist ivuxolimab in advanced cancers. Profiling relied on immunoSEQ multiplex PCR, and the TCRdb table lists in-frame clones only, not all of them. The data show about 18,000 clones, with over 60% seen just once and 15% to 20% held by the top ten. The sample here was CD4+ or CD8+ T cells sorted from blood, taken in a trial of the OX40 agonist ivuxolimab. Receptors originate from an adult with an advanced solid tumor such as melanoma, head and neck, liver or kidney cancer.

The chain has TRBV11-3 and TRBJ2-3; D may match TRBD1 or TRBD2 (5 bases each). Trimming stripped 1 base from V and 2 bases from J, with 7 bases between. CDR3 length: 14 residues. Per germline, CDR1 SGHNT and CDR2 YENEEA. DNA of the CDR3: TGTGCCAGCAGCTTAGCGGGGACCACAGATACGCAGTATTTT. Translation: CASSLAGTTDTQYF.

The genes are TRBV4-1 and TRBJ2-7, with 7 bases matching TRBD2. Per germline, CDR1 MGHRA and CDR2 YSYEKL. The CDR3 loop spans 15 amino acids. J was trimmed by 0 bases and V by 3 bases; bases with no gene match: 5. CDR3 DNA: TGCGCCAGCAGCCAGCGAGGGGAGGGCTCCTACGAGCAGTACTTC. It is translated as CASSQRGEGSYEQYF.

This rearrangement joins TRBV7-9 to TRBJ2-3; TRBD1 aligns across 8 bases. V dropped 8 bases and J dropped 0; count of bases not matched to a gene: 7. The CDR3 sequence is 15 residues long. CDR1 is SEHNR and CDR2 is FQNEAQ in the germline V gene (reference sequence). The CDR3 loop reads CASGRQGISTDTQYF. The CDR3 nucleotides are TGTGCCAGCGGCCGACAGGGGATTAGCACAGATACGCAGTATTTT.

The V call is TRBV10-3, the J call TRBJ2-6; 11 bases match TRBD2. Germline V gives CDR1 ENHRY, CDR2 SYGVKD. V was pared by 4 bases and J by 0 bases, with 8 bases of the junction left unmatched. The length of the CDR3 is 19 residues. CDR3 in DNA: TGTGCCATCAGTGGAGCCGGGACTAGCGGTAACTCTGGGGCCAACGTCCTGACTTTC. Encoded protein: CAISGAGTSGNSGANVLTF.